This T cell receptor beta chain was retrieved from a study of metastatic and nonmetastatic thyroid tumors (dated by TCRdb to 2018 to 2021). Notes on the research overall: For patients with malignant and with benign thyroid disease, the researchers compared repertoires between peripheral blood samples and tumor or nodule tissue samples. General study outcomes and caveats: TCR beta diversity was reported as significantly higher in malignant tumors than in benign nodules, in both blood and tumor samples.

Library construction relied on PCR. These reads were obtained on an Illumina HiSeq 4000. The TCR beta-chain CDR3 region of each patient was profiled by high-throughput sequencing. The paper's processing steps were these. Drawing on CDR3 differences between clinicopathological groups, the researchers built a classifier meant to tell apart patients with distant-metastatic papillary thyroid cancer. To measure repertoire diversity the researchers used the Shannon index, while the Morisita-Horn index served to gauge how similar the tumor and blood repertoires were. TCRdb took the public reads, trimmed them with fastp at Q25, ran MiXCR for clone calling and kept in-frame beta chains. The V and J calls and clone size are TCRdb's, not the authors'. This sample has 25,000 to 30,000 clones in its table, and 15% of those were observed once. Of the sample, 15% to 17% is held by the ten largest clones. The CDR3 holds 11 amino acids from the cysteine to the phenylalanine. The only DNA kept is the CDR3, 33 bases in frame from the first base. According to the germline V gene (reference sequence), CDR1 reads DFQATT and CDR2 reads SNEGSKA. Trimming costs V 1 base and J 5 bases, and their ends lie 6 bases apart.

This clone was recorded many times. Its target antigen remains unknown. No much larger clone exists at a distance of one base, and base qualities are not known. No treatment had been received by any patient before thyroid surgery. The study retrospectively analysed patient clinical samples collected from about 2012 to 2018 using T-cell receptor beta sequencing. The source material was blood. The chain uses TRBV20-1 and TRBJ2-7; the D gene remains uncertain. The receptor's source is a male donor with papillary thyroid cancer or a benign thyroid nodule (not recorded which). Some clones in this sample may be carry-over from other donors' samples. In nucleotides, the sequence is TGCAGTGCTAGAGGCCTCCACGAGCAGTACTTC. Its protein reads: CSARGLHEQYF.